This passage covers 16 T cell receptor beta chains from one sample sequenced in a study of T cell changes during pregnancy in multiple sclerosis. The method was immunoSEQ multiplex PCR; TCRdb's version includes in-frame clones alone and lacks a portion of them. The sample comprises 35,000 to 40,000 clones, around 90% of which are singletons, and 0.37% rests with the top ten. The sequencing here drew on CD4+ T cells from peripheral blood mononuclear cells, taken in the third trimester of pregnancy. The receptors derive from a female donor in good health, enrolled as a control in a pregnancy study.

This chain uses TRBV18 with TRBJ1-1; no clear D. In germline, CDR1 is KGHSH, CDR2 LQKENI. Trimming took off 2 bases at V and 0 bases at J, with 10 bases between the two ends. This CDR3 is built from 15 residues. The CDR3 loop reads CASSPTEALNTEAFF. DNA of the CDR3: TGTGCCAGCTCACCAACCGAGGCGTTGAACACTGAAGCTTTCTTT.

The rearrangement uses TRBV9 and TRBJ1-1; 8 bases map to TRBD1. The CDR3 is 16 amino acids. Germline V gene sequence: CDR1 SGDLS, CDR2 YYNGEE. V dropped 3 bases and J dropped 5; count of bases not matched to a gene: 12. In DNA, the CDR3 is TGTGCCAGCAGCGCCGGGACAGGACCCGAGGGTACTGAAGCTTTCTTT. It is translated as CASSAGTGPEGTEAFF. Complete variable domain (other parts from reference TRBV9 and TRBJ1-1): DSGVTQTPKHLITATGQRVTLRCSPRSGDLSVYWYQQSLDQGLQFLIQYYNGEERAKGNILERFSAQQFPDLHSELNLSSLELGDSALYFCASSAGTGPEGTEAFFGQGTRLTVV.

The chain uses TRBV5-1 and TRBJ2-7; D may be TRBD2 (5 bases). Deletions cut 0 bases from V and 9 bases from J, with 10 bases between. CDR3 size: 12 residues. In germline, CDR1 is SGHRS, CDR2 YFSETQ. CDR3 loop: CASSLAGFGQYF. CDR3 nucleotide sequence: TGCGCCAGCAGCTTGGCGGGGTTCGGGCAGTACTTC.

This chain joins TRBV14 and TRBJ2-5; possibly TRBD1 for D (5 bases). Germline CDR1 is SGHDN and CDR2 is FVKESK. The CDR3 covers 13 residues. The V end lost 7 bases, the J end lost 1 base, and 10 bases lay between the germline ends. CDR3 in amino acids: CASNRRIQETQYF. The CDR3 nucleotides are TGTGCCAGCAACAGGAGAATCCAAGAGACCCAGTACTTC. Combining the CDR3 with reference TRBV14 and TRBJ2-5 gives the whole variable domain EAGVTQFPSHSVIEKGQTVTLRCDPISGHDNLYWYRRVMGKEIKFLLHFVKESKQDESGMPNNRFLAERTGGTYSTLKVQPAELEDSGVYFCASNRRIQETQYFGPGTRLLVL.

The rearrangement joins TRBV7-9 to TRBJ2-7; 10 positions agree with TRBD2. The length of the CDR3 is 15 residues. Trimming took 5 bases from V and 4 from J; bases not matched to a gene: 8. Germline V gene lookup returns CDR1 SEHNR and CDR2 FQNEAQ (reference sequence). The CDR3 DNA sequence: TGTGCCAGCAGCCCTAGGACTAGCGGCCCGTACGAGCAGTACTTC. It codes for CASSPRTSGPYEQYF.

The chain has TRBV10-3 and TRBJ2-5; 9 bases agree with TRBD2. The CDR3 runs 14 residues. Trimming at V came to 8 bases and at J to 5 bases, leaving 9 bases not matched to a gene. Germline-derived CDR1 and CDR2 are ENHRY and SYGVKD. The CDR3 DNA reads as TGTGCCATCGCCCAGGTGGCGGGGGGGGAGACCCAGTACTTC. Protein product: CAIAQVAGGETQYF.

This clone appeared a few times. J is TRBJ1-2 and V is TRBV15, with D possibly being TRBD1 (6 bases). Germline V CDR1 and CDR2: LNHNV, YYDKDF (reference sequence). This CDR3 has 17 residues. V lost 1 base and J 6 bases, leaving 21 bases between the germline ends. The CDR3 is CATSRVPATGLENGYTF. The CDR3, as DNA: TGTGCCACCAGCAGAGTTCCTGCCACAGGGTTAGAGAATGGCTACACCTTC.

The V and J genes are TRBV19 and TRBJ2-2, with 9 nucleotides matching TRBD1. The CDR3 is 16 residues long. Trimming cost V 7 bases and J 3 bases; bases outside gene matches: 9. The germline V gene encodes CDR1 LNHDA and CDR2 SQIVND (reference sequence). For the CDR3, the DNA is TGTGCCAGTATGAGGGACAGGGATTTTTACACCGGGGAGCTGTTTTTT. The encoded protein is CASMRDRDFYTGELFF.

This chain joins TRBV6-6 and TRBJ1-4; 7 positions match TRBD1. V was clipped by 0 bases and J by 10 bases; unmatched bases: 2. Germline loops: CDR1 MNHNY, CDR2 SVGAGI (reference sequence). This CDR3 contains 13 residues. CDR3 in amino acids: CASSYSAGGKLFF. Written as DNA, the CDR3 is TGTGCCAGCAGTTACTCGGCAGGGGGAAAACTGTTTTTT.

The genes are TRBV6-5 and TRBJ2-2, with 10 bases aligning to TRBD2. V lost 6 bases, J lost 8 bases, and 6 bases stayed unmatched. The CDR3 sequence is 14 residues long. Germline V gene sequence: CDR1 MNHEY, CDR2 SVGAGI. In DNA, the CDR3 is TGTGCCAGCAGGGAGCGGGAGGGCCTTGGGGAGCTGTTTTTT. It specifies CASREREGLGELFF.

J is TRBJ2-1 and V is TRBV9; weak D call: TRBD2 (7 bases). The V end was cut by 1 base, the J end by 6 bases, with 14 bases between. Germline CDR1 reads SGDLS; CDR2 reads YYNGEE. The CDR3 has 15 amino acids. CDR3 in DNA: TGTGCCAGCAGCGTAAGAGGGGGAGGGTTCAATGAGCAGTTCTTC. Translation: CASSVRGGGFNEQFF.

This clone was seen only once. The chain links TRBV7-2 to TRBJ2-2; 8 bases agree with TRBD2. Per germline, CDR1 SGHTA and CDR2 FQGNSA. The CDR3 covers 16 residues. V lost 1 base, J lost 4 bases, and 5 bases stayed unmatched. In nucleotides, the CDR3 is TGTGCCAGCAGCTTAGGTGGCGGGAGGACCACCGGGGAGCTGTTTTTT. Translated: CASSLGGGRTTGELFF.

The chain recombines TRBV11-2 with TRBJ2-5; 10 nucleotides match TRBD2. The junction had 2 bases not matched to a gene; V was cut back by 2 bases and J by 5 bases. The CDR3 has 14 residues. CDR1 is SGHAT and CDR2 is FQNNGV in the germline V gene. The CDR3 loop is CASSLSGGAETQYF. The CDR3 DNA is TGTGCCAGCAGCTTAAGCGGGGGGGCGGAGACCCAGTACTTC.

This chain connects TRBV6-1 to TRBJ1-1; a weak D match, TRBD1 (6 bases). Germline V gene sequence: CDR1 MNHNS, CDR2 SASEGT. V was pared by 6 bases and J by 1 base, with 12 bases between. CDR3 length equals 14 residues. The CDR3 is CASSLTGQNTEAFF. CDR3 bases: TGTGCCAGCAGCCTGACAGGTCAGAACACTGAAGCTTTCTTT.

This chain links TRBV21-1 with TRBJ2-7; the DNA was not compared with TRBD2, the D call given in the table. TRBV21-1 is noted as a pseudogene. The CDR3 is 18 residues long. DNA for the CDR3: TGTGCCAGCAGCAAAGTCAAACCCTCCCAGCGGGCTCCCTACGAGCAGTACTTC. This codes for CASSKVKPSQRAPYEQYF.

This clone has only one observation. The chain links TRBV5-4 to TRBJ2-3, with D possibly matching TRBD2 (5 bases). From germline, CDR1 is SGHNT and CDR2 YYREEE (reference sequence). The CDR3 contains 15 residues. Trimming took 1 base from V and 2 from J, leaving 11 bases between them. The CDR3 DNA reads TGTGCCAGCAGCTTGTCTAAGCGGAACACAGATACGCAGTATTTT. This translates into CASSLSKRNTDTQYF.